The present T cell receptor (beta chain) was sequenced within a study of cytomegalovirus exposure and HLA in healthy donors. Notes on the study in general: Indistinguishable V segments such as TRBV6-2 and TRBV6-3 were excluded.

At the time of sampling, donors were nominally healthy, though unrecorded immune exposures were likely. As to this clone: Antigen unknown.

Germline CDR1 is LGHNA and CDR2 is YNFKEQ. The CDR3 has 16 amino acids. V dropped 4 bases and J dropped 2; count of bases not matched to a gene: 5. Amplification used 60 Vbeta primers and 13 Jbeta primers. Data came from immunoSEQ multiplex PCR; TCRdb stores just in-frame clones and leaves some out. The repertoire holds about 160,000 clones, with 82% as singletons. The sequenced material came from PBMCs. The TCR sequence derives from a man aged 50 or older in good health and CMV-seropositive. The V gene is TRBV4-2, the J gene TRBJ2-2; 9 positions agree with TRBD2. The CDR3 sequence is CASSLGTSLNTGELFF. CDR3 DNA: TGTGCCAGCAGCCTCGGGACTAGCCTTAACACCGGGGAGCTGTTTTTT.